A selection of T cell receptor beta chains follows, all from one sample in a study of beta chain features in type 1 diabetes. The method was immunoSEQ multiplex PCR; TCRdb's version includes in-frame clones alone and lacks a portion of them. The sample has about 350,000 clones, less than 20% seen once; the top ten hold around 0.045%. Sequences were obtained from naive CD4+ T cells from blood. The receptors shown here come from a woman aged 18 to 35 in good health. Both conserved end residues are part of each CDR3. Each record gives: V gene, J gene, CDR3 protein.

v_gene: TRBV4-2
j_gene: TRBJ2-3
CDR3aa: CASSQDGPSTDTQYF

v_gene: TRBV7-6
j_gene: TRBJ2-1
CDR3aa: CASSLRPPGQGSNEQFF

v_gene: TRBV30
j_gene: TRBJ2-2
CDR3aa: CAWSVTPYRTGGELFF

v_gene: TRBV5-4
j_gene: TRBJ2-5
CDR3aa: CASSLVPGAAETQYF

v_gene: TRBV25-1
j_gene: TRBJ1-3
CDR3aa: CASSHGTVGNTIYF

v_gene: TRBV7-8
j_gene: TRBJ2-7
CDR3aa: CASSYGRGRAEQYF

v_gene: TRBV11-2
j_gene: TRBJ2-5
CDR3aa: CASSHRVLAGKETQYF

v_gene: TRBV23-1
j_gene: TRBJ1-6
CDR3aa: CASSQPGDINSPLHF

v_gene: TRBV13
j_gene: TRBJ1-6
CDR3aa: CASSLGVSGGLPLHF

v_gene: TRBV4-3
j_gene: TRBJ2-3
CDR3aa: CASSQEGLAGGPSTDTQYF

v_gene: TRBV15
j_gene: TRBJ2-3
CDR3aa: CATSSLTGTTFTDTQYF

v_gene: TRBV7-9
j_gene: TRBJ2-2
CDR3aa: CASSFPPHGELFF

v_gene: TRBV9
j_gene: TRBJ1-2
CDR3aa: CASSPGDYGYTF

v_gene: TRBV5-1
j_gene: TRBJ2-1
CDR3aa: CASSGLAGGFNEQFF

v_gene: TRBV18
j_gene: TRBJ2-5
CDR3aa: CASSPFGQNQETQYF

v_gene: TRBV11-2
j_gene: TRBJ1-2
CDR3aa: CASRRTGEANYGYTF

v_gene: TRBV30
j_gene: TRBJ1-1
CDR3aa: CAWSVLGKGDTEAFF

v_gene: TRBV28
j_gene: TRBJ2-7
CDR3aa: CASRVGPGITYEQYF

v_gene: TRBV29-1
j_gene: TRBJ2-7
CDR3aa: CSVDVGRGGAEQYF

v_gene: TRBV7-2
j_gene: TRBJ1-5
CDR3aa: CASSIAENQPQHF

v_gene: TRBV5-1
j_gene: TRBJ2-5
CDR3aa: CASSLARETQYF

v_gene: TRBV12-5
j_gene: TRBJ2-7
CDR3aa: CASAGQGFYEQYF

v_gene: TRBV9
j_gene: TRBJ1-6
CDR3aa: CASSVFGASNSPLHF

v_gene: TRBV29-1
j_gene: TRBJ1-2
CDR3aa: CSVGRGNYGYTF

v_gene: TRBV5-4
j_gene: TRBJ2-2
CDR3aa: CASSLGQNTGELFF

v_gene: TRBV30
j_gene: TRBJ2-2
CDR3aa: CAWRSGGRGELFF

v_gene: TRBV7-6
j_gene: TRBJ1-5
CDR3aa: CASSLGAGGLQPQHF

v_gene: TRBV4-1
j_gene: TRBJ1-1
CDR3aa: CASSPTRDTEAFF

v_gene: TRBV5-1
j_gene: TRBJ1-1
CDR3aa: CASSLDPGGANEAFF

v_gene: TRBV4-2
j_gene: TRBJ2-7
CDR3aa: CASSRGGQTGSYEQYF

v_gene: TRBV27
j_gene: TRBJ2-1
CDR3aa: CASTIRVGAGGLNEQFF

v_gene: TRBV6-5
j_gene: TRBJ2-2
CDR3aa: CASSPLAGGTGELFF

v_gene: TRBV7-2
j_gene: TRBJ2-5
CDR3aa: CASSLVLSQETQYF

v_gene: TRBV7-2
j_gene: TRBJ1-1
CDR3aa: CASSLSDTEAFF

v_gene: TRBV4-2
j_gene: TRBJ2-5
CDR3aa: CASSQEAYQETQYF

v_gene: TRBV30
j_gene: TRBJ1-2
CDR3aa: CAWSGEGGRNYGYTF

v_gene: TRBV30
j_gene: TRBJ2-7
CDR3aa: CAWGEGNEQYF

v_gene: TRBV7-8
j_gene: TRBJ2-3
CDR3aa: CASSLGLAGGDTQYF

v_gene: TRBV28
j_gene: TRBJ2-3
CDR3aa: CASLAGLVTDTQYF

v_gene: TRBV5-1
j_gene: TRBJ1-1
CDR3aa: CASSLGHDAAEAFF

v_gene: TRBV30
j_gene: TRBJ1-1
CDR3aa: CAWGVWTKAFF

v_gene: TRBV7-8
j_gene: TRBJ2-5
CDR3aa: CASSYRVQGQETQYF